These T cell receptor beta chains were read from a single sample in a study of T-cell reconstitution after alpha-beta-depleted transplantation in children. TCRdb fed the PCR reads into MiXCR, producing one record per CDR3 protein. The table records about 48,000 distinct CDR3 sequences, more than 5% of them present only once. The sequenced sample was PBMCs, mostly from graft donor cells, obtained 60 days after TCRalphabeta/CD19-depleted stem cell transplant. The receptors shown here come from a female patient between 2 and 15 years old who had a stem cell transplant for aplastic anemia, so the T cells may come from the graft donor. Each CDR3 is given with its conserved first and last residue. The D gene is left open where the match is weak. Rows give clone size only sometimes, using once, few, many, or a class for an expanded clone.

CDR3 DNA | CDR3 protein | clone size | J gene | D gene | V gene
TGTGCCAGCAGCCTAGGGGGGTGGGACACTGAAGCTTTCTTT | CASSLGGWDTEAFF | . | TRBJ1-1 | . | TRBV28
TGTGCCAGCAGCTTAGGGGGGACTAGCGGCGAGCAGTTCTTC | CASSLGGTSGEQFF | many | TRBJ2-1 | TRBD2 | TRBV7-3
TGCGCCAGCAGTCGCCCAGGACAGGGGACAGATACGCAGTATTTT | CASSRPGQGTDTQYF | many | TRBJ2-3 | TRBD1 | TRBV5-1
TGCGCCAGCAGCTTGTCTCAGGTCGAACAGTTCTTC | CASSLSQVEQFF | many | TRBJ2-1 | . | TRBV5-1
TGTGCCAGCATGGGAGGTCCGGGTACGCAGTATTTT | CASMGGPGTQYF | many | TRBJ2-3 | . | TRBV27
TGTGCCAGCAGCCCCCGACAGGGCGTCTACGAGCAGTACTTC | CASSPRQGVYEQYF | many | TRBJ2-7 | TRBD1 | TRBV3-1
TGCAGTGCTAGACTAGCGGGTCTCCCGGAGCACTTC | CSARLAGLPEHF | . | TRBJ2-7 | TRBD2 | TRBV20-1
TGTGCCAGCAGCCAAGACCTGACAGGGATCTACGAGCAGTACTTC | CASSQDLTGIYEQYF | many | TRBJ2-7 | TRBD1 | TRBV4-2
TGTGCCAGCAGTCCAGCTCCGACCGTCTCCTACAATGAGCAGTTCTTC | CASSPAPTVSYNEQFF | many | TRBJ2-1 | . | TRBV12-3/TRBV12-4
TGCGCCAGCAGGCCTCAGTTGGATACGCAGTATTTT | CASRPQLDTQYF | many | TRBJ2-3 | . | TRBV10-2
TGTGCCAGCAGCGTAGGGGGGGAACTGAACACTGAAGCTTTCTTT | CASSVGGELNTEAFF | many | TRBJ1-1 | . | TRBV9
TGTGCCAGCAGGCAAGCCACAGGGCCTAATCAGCCCCAGCATTTT | CASRQATGPNQPQHF | many | TRBJ1-5 | . | TRBV2
TGCGCCAGCAGCCCCCTGCTTGCAGGGGGTTCTAATGAAAAACTGTTTTTT | CASSPLLAGGSNEKLFF | many | TRBJ1-4 | TRBD1 | TRBV5-1
TGTGCCACTGGCGGGAGTGGGCAAGAGACCCAGTACTTC | CATGGSGQETQYF | many | TRBJ2-5 | TRBD2 | TRBV24-1
TGTGCTAGTGGTGAGGACTACGAGCAGTACTTC | CASGEDYEQYF | many | TRBJ2-7 | . | TRBV12-5
TGCAGTGCTACCCCCTCCTTATCCGAGCAGTACTTC | CSATPSLSEQYF | many | TRBJ2-7 | . | TRBV20-1
TGCAGTTTTGCCGATGGCAAAGGCTATGGCTACACCTTC | CSFADGKGYGYTF | few | TRBJ1-2 | . | TRBV20-1
TGTGCCAGCAGCTTGGGGGGGGACAGGGCGAACTATGGCTACACCTTC | CASSLGGDRANYGYTF | . | TRBJ1-2 | TRBD1 | TRBV5-5
TGTGCCAGCCGCCACCAGGGTCCTTACGAGCAGTACTTC | CASRHQGPYEQYF | many | TRBJ2-7 | . | TRBV6-1
TGTGCCAGCAGTTTAAGGGTTGGGAGCTCCTATAATTCACCCCTCCACTTT | CASSLRVGSSYNSPLHF | few | TRBJ1-6 | . | TRBV12-3/TRBV12-4
TGTGCCAGCTCGATCTATCTAGACACGCAGTATTTT | CASSIYLDTQYF | many | TRBJ2-3 | . | TRBV18
TGTGCCAGCAGTTTTGGGACGGACTCCTACAATGAGCAGTTCTTC | CASSFGTDSYNEQFF | many | TRBJ2-1 | . | TRBV28
TGTGCCAGCAGCGTAGCTAGCGGGGGGGCCACCGGGGAGCTGTTTTTT | CASSVASGGATGELFF | many | TRBJ2-2 | TRBD2 | TRBV9
TGTGCCAGCAGCCAGGGGGAGCCCCAGCATTTT | CASSQGEPQHF | many | TRBJ1-5 | TRBD1 | TRBV6-2/TRBV6-3
TGTGCCAGCAGCTTACCGCCCTATTCGACAACAACTGGGGCCAACGTCCTGACTTTC | CASSLPPYSTTTGANVLTF | few | TRBJ2-6 | . | TRBV7-9
TGCAGTGCTAGCCCCCCCGGGGCGCAGTATTTT | CSASPPGAQYF | many | TRBJ2-3 | . | TRBV20-1
TGTGCCAGCAGCTTAAGGCAGATCTACGAGCAGTACTTC | CASSLRQIYEQYF | many | TRBJ2-7 | . | TRBV7-2
TGTGCCAGCAGTTCCCCTTTGGGGAGAAGGCAGCCCCAGCATTTT | CASSSPLGRRQPQHF | many | TRBJ1-5 | . | TRBV28
TGTGCCTGGAGTGTAAGCGCTATGACAACGTCTGGGGAGCTGTTTTTT | CAWSVSAMTTSGELFF | few | TRBJ2-2 | . | TRBV30
TGTGCCAGTCTCCAGATTAGCGGGAGAAACAATGAGCAGTTCTTC | CASLQISGRNNEQFF | many | TRBJ2-1 | TRBD2 | TRBV19
TGTGCCATCAGTGATCCAGGGAAGAAGGAAAAACTGTTTTTT | CAISDPGKKEKLFF | many | TRBJ1-4 | . | TRBV10-3
TGTGCCAGCAGCCAAGTCAGGGGACCCGCAGATACGCAGTATTTT | CASSQVRGPADTQYF | many | TRBJ2-3 | . | TRBV3-1
TGTGCCTGGAGTGCCCGCCGGGGACAGGGGGCAACAGGGGAGCTGTTTTTT | CAWSARRGQGATGELFF | . | TRBJ2-2 | TRBD1 | TRBV30
TGTGCCAGCACCTCGGTAGTTGGCGAGCAGTACTTC | CASTSVVGEQYF | many | TRBJ2-7 | . | TRBV7-9
TGTGCCAGCAGACATAGCGGGGGGGCCAATGAGCAGTTCTTC | CASRHSGGANEQFF | many | TRBJ2-1 | TRBD2 | TRBV5-6
TGTGCCAGCAGTCCCCTCGAGGCTAGCGGACACCACTGGAACATTCAGTACTTC | CASSPLEASGHHWNIQYF | many | TRBJ2-4 | TRBD2 | TRBV6-7
TGTGCCATCAGTGAGGGGCGGGACTCACGTCCCCCAGATACGCAGTATTTT | CAISEGRDSRPPDTQYF | many | TRBJ2-3 | . | TRBV10-3
TGTGCCACGTCCCGCCCGGGGGGCGCGGGGGAGCAGTACTTC | CATSRPGGAGEQYF | many | TRBJ2-7 | . | TRBV6-1
TGCAGTGCTAGTTCCCCCTTCCATAGCGTATCCTACAATGAGCAGTTCTTC | CSASSPFHSVSYNEQFF | many | TRBJ2-1 | . | TRBV20-1
TGTGCCAGCGTCCCAGCGGGAGTTCACACCGGGGAGCTGTTTTTT | CASVPAGVHTGELFF | many | TRBJ2-2 | TRBD2 | TRBV6-4
TGCAGTGCTAGAGATTTGGGGGGCGCCCCGGATAATTCACCCCTCCACTTT | CSARDLGGAPDNSPLHF | many | TRBJ1-6 | . | TRBV20-1
TGTGCCAGCAGTCGAGCCTTGAGCGGGGGGGGGGAGACCCAGTACTTC | CASSRALSGGGETQYF | many | TRBJ2-5 | TRBD2 | TRBV6-1
TGTGCCAGCTCACTCCAAGGTTATATGGGTAGCAATCAGCCCCAGCATTTT | CASSLQGYMGSNQPQHF | many | TRBJ1-5 | . | TRBV18
TGTGCCAGCTGGACGGTCTATGGCTACACCTTC | CASWTVYGYTF | many | TRBJ1-2 | . | TRBV7-9
TGTGCCAGCAGTAAACCCGGGACTAGCGGTAGCGAGCAGTACTTC | CASSKPGTSGSEQYF | many | TRBJ2-7 | TRBD2 | TRBV6-5
TGCAGTGCCAGACCCCTAGCGGGAGGACTCTCCTACGAGCAGTACTTC | CSARPLAGGLSYEQYF | many | TRBJ2-7 | TRBD2 | TRBV20-1
TGCGCCAGCAGGATATTACCCGGGACAGGCCATACCGGGGAGCTGTTTTTT | CASRILPGTGHTGELFF | . | TRBJ2-2 | TRBD1 | TRBV5-1
TGTGCCAGCAGTTACTCGTGGGTCTATTCCTCCTACGAGCAGTACTTC | CASSYSWVYSSYEQYF | many | TRBJ2-7 | . | TRBV6-5
TGTGCCAGTAGAAATAAACTAGCTGGCACCGGGGAGCTGTTTTTT | CASRNKLAGTGELFF | few | TRBJ2-2 | . | TRBV19
TGTGCCAGCCAAGGGGACTCTGGGGCCAACGTCCTGACTTTC | CASQGDSGANVLTF | many | TRBJ2-6 | . | TRBV11-2
TGTGCCAGCAGCACACAGGGATCGAACACCGGGGAGCTGTTTTTT | CASSTQGSNTGELFF | many | TRBJ2-2 | . | TRBV2
TGTGCCAGCAGTTTAAACAGGGCTAACTATGGCTACACCTTC | CASSLNRANYGYTF | many | TRBJ1-2 | . | TRBV12-3/TRBV12-4
TGCAGTTTTCCTAATATCGGGACACCCCTCAATGAGCAGTTCTTC | CSFPNIGTPLNEQFF | many | TRBJ2-1 | . | TRBV20-1
TGTGCCAGCAGTTACTCGGGACTAGCGGGAGTCTACAATGAGCAGTTCTTC | CASSYSGLAGVYNEQFF | many | TRBJ2-1 | TRBD2 | TRBV6-6